The rows below give T cell receptor beta chains drawn from one sample of a study of persistence of HIV-infected CD4 T cells. For these TCRs, the target antigens are not known. Libraries were prepared by immunoSEQ multiplex PCR; TCRdb keeps only in-frame clonotypes and omits some of them. The sample yields 40,000 to 50,000 clones, 70% to 80% seen once. The specimen comprised CD4+ T cells sorted from PBMCs after approximately 18-hour stimulation, sampled from a patient who received antiretroviral therapy. The receptor set was obtained from an adult man with HIV who was CMV-seropositive. CDR3s include the opening cysteine and the closing phenylalanine or tryptophan. A D gene is named only where the DNA matches it firmly. Expanded clones are given a class, and other clones once, few, many or no size at all.

J gene | clone size | D gene | V gene | CDR3 protein | CDR3 DNA
TRBJ1-5 | - | - | TRBV10-3 | CAISDNGGFRNQPQHF | TGTGCCATCAGTGATAATGGAGGGTTTAGGAATCAGCCCCAGCATTTT
TRBJ1-3 | - | - | TRBV5-8 | CASSLQYRETGNTIYF | TGTGCCAGCAGCTTGCAATACAGGGAGACTGGAAACACCATATATTTT
TRBJ2-2 | - | TRBD1 | TRBV5-1 | CASSSRDRAVTGELFF | TGCGCCAGCAGCTCCCGGGACAGGGCAGTGACCGGGGAGCTGTTTTTT
TRBJ2-1 | few | - | TRBV6-1 | CASSGKPGARDNEQFF | TGTGCCAGCAGTGGTAAGCCGGGGGCGAGGGACAATGAGCAGTTCTTC
TRBJ2-1 | - | - | TRBV6-6 | CASSGPGPTYNEQFF | TGTGCCAGCAGCGGACCGGGACCAACCTACAATGAGCAGTTCTTC
TRBJ2-7 | - | TRBD2 | TRBV5-4 | CASSLGSGSYEQYF | TGTGCCAGCAGCTTAGGTAGCGGGAGCTACGAGCAGTACTTC
TRBJ1-1 | few | - | TRBV10-3 | CAIRPGSSNTEAFF | TGTGCCATCAGGCCAGGTAGTAGTAACACTGAAGCTTTCTTT
TRBJ2-3 | few | - | TRBV24-1 | CATSDSRTVANTQYF | TGTGCCACCAGTGACTCTCGGACAGTTGCGAATACGCAGTATTTT
TRBJ1-4 | - | - | TRBV15 | CATSRDLGEKLFF | TGTGCCACCAGCAGAGATCTAGGGGAAAAACTGTTTTTT
TRBJ2-7 | - | - | TRBV7-2 | CASSPFGISYEQYF | TGTGCCAGCAGCCCCTTTGGGATCTCCTACGAGCAGTACTTC
TRBJ1-1 | - | - | TRBV3-1/TRBV3-2 | CASSHSGGVATEAFF | TGTGCCAGCAGCCATTCTGGAGGGGTCGCGACTGAAGCTTTCTTT
TRBJ2-7 | - | - | TRBV27 | CASSTPRDASYEQYF | TGTGCCAGCAGTACTCCCAGGGACGCCTCCTACGAGCAGTACTTC
TRBJ1-2 | few | TRBD1 | TRBV5-1 | CASSLSGQGGGYGYTF | TGCGCCAGCAGCTTATCCGGACAGGGAGGGGGCTATGGCTACACCTTC
TRBJ2-7 | - | - | TRBV20-1 | CSATRPVGQYF | TGCAGTGCTACCCGGCCCGTAGGGCAGTACTTC
TRBJ2-7 | - | - | TRBV10-3 | CAISGQPAYEQYF | TGTGCCATCAGTGGACAACCAGCCTACGAGCAGTACTTC
TRBJ1-2 | few | TRBD1 | TRBV29-1 | CSVDTGTGGSYGYTF | TGCAGCGTCGACACCGGGACAGGGGGCTCCTATGGCTACACCTTC
TRBJ2-2 | few | TRBD2 | TRBV6-2/TRBV6-3 | CASSLQAGINTGELFF | TGTGCCAGCAGCCTACAAGCGGGGATAAACACCGGGGAGCTGTTTTTT
TRBJ2-2 | - | - | TRBV5-1 | CASSLVRSNTGELFF | TGCGCCAGCAGCTTGGTCAGGTCTAACACCGGGGAGCTGTTTTTT
TRBJ1-5 | - | - | TRBV20-1 | CSASGGGDNQPQHF | TGCAGTGCTAGTGGAGGGGGGGACAATCAGCCCCAGCATTTT
TRBJ2-7 | - | TRBD1 | TRBV19 | CASSRGLAYEQYF | TGTGCCAGTTCTAGGGGGCTAGCTTACGAGCAGTACTTC
TRBJ1-2 | few | - | TRBV27 | CASSPLRTAYGYTF | TGTGCCAGCAGCCCCCTTCGGACGGCCTATGGCTACACCTTC
TRBJ1-1 | - | - | TRBV30 | CAWSQGPNTEAFF | TGTGCCTGGAGTCAGGGGCCTAACACTGAAGCTTTCTTT
TRBJ2-6 | - | - | TRBV20-1 | CSASSGRRAGANVLTF | TGCAGTGCTAGTAGTGGCAGGAGGGCTGGGGCCAACGTCCTGACTTTC
TRBJ2-1 | once | TRBD2 | TRBV18 | CASSPGLAGDNEQFF | TGTGCCAGCTCACCAGGACTAGCGGGAGACAATGAGCAGTTCTTC
TRBJ1-2 | - | TRBD1 | TRBV5-6 | CASSQGANYGYTF | TGTGCCAGCAGCCAGGGGGCTAACTATGGCTACACCTTC
TRBJ1-1 | - | - | TRBV5-1 | CASSRDNTEAFF | TGCGCCAGCAGCCGGGACAACACTGAAGCTTTCTTT
TRBJ1-1 | - | - | TRBV11-2 | CASSQVGGLGTEAFF | TGTGCCAGCAGCCAAGTCGGAGGGCTAGGGACTGAAGCTTTCTTT
TRBJ2-5 | once | - | TRBV7-9 | CASSVLESGETQYF | TGTGCCAGCAGCGTACTAGAATCGGGAGAGACCCAGTACTTC
TRBJ1-2 | - | - | TRBV28 | CASTTVANYGYTF | TGTGCCAGCACCACCGTTGCTAACTATGGCTACACCTTC
TRBJ1-1 | - | - | TRBV5-8 | CASSLEVGLRGTEAFF | TGTGCCAGCAGCTTAGAAGTGGGTTTAAGGGGGACTGAAGCTTTCTTT
TRBJ1-6 | - | TRBD1 | TRBV30 | CAWSSQGTANNSPLHF | TGTGCCTGGAGTTCCCAGGGGACAGCAAATAATTCACCCCTCCACTTT
TRBJ2-4 | - | - | TRBV7-2 | CASSLAGRQNIQYF | TGTGCCAGCAGCTTAGCGGGCAGGCAAAACATTCAGTACTTC
TRBJ1-4 | - | - | TRBV30 | CAWTSATNEKLFF | TGTGCCTGGACCAGTGCAACTAATGAAAAACTGTTTTTT
TRBJ2-1 | once | - | TRBV7-2 | CASSSRRITYNEQFF | TGTGCCAGCAGCTCTCGACGGATTACCTACAATGAGCAGTTCTTC
TRBJ1-5 | - | TRBD1 | TRBV3-1/TRBV3-2 | CASSRTGTGGSSNQPQHF | TGTGCCAGCAGCCGAACCGGGACAGGGGGCTCTAGCAATCAGCCCCAGCATTTT
TRBJ1-2 | - | TRBD1 | TRBV19 | CASHPTRQGYGYTF | TGTGCCAGCCACCCTACTCGACAGGGCTATGGCTACACCTTC
TRBJ2-2 | - | - | TRBV9 | CASSPNTGELFF | TGTGCCAGCAGCCCGAACACCGGGGAGCTGTTTTTT
TRBJ2-7 | - | TRBD1 | TRBV20-1 | CSASHGTGYYEQYF | TGCAGTGCTAGTCACGGGACAGGGTACTACGAGCAGTACTTC
TRBJ1-1 | - | - | TRBV5-8 | CASSWASWGSAEAFF | TGTGCCAGCAGCTGGGCCAGTTGGGGCAGCGCTGAAGCTTTCTTT
TRBJ1-3 | - | - | TRBV6-6 | CASSYSTRNTIYF | TGTGCCAGCAGTTACTCGACCCGAAACACCATATATTTT
TRBJ1-4 | - | - | TRBV14 | CASSHTGRLFF | TGTGCCAGCAGCCATACCGGGAGACTGTTTTTT
TRBJ2-2 | - | - | TRBV7-9 | CASSFPGNTGELFF | TGTGCCAGCAGCTTCCCAGGGAACACCGGGGAGCTGTTTTTT
TRBJ1-5 | - | TRBD1 | TRBV29-1 | CSVETGGSNQPQHF | TGCAGCGTTGAAACAGGGGGAAGCAATCAGCCCCAGCATTTT
TRBJ2-5 | - | TRBD1 | TRBV9 | CASSVSGQGETQYF | TGTGCCAGCAGCGTTTCCGGACAGGGGGAGACCCAGTACTTC
TRBJ2-3 | - | - | TRBV6-5 | CASSYSIVDTQYF | TGTGCCAGCAGTTACTCGATAGTCGATACGCAGTATTTT
TRBJ1-5 | - | TRBD1 | TRBV28 | CASSDRGRINQPQHF | TGTGCCAGCAGTGACAGGGGGCGTATCAATCAGCCCCAGCATTTT
TRBJ1-1 | - | - | TRBV11-2 | CASSPAYARTTLNTEAFF | TGTGCCAGCAGCCCCGCTTACGCCCGTACAACACTGAACACTGAAGCTTTCTTT
TRBJ1-6 | - | - | TRBV6-2/TRBV6-3 | CASSFGRYYNSPLHF | TGTGCCAGCAGCTTCGGACGGTACTATAATTCACCCCTCCACTTT
TRBJ2-7 | - | - | TRBV10-3 | CAISESGQGISYEQYF | TGTGCCATCAGTGAGTCTGGGCAGGGGATCTCCTACGAGCAGTACTTC
TRBJ2-7 | few | - | TRBV25-1 | CASSDPRQAYEQYF | TGTGCCAGCAGTGATCCCCGACAGGCCTACGAGCAGTACTTC
TRBJ1-4 | - | TRBD1 | TRBV7-8 | CASRLQGQGGEKLFF | TGTGCCAGCAGACTACAGGGACAGGGCGGTGAAAAACTGTTTTTT
TRBJ1-3 | few | - | TRBV27 | CASSPQGFRNTIYF | TGTGCCAGCAGTCCACAGGGATTTAGAAACACCATATATTTT
TRBJ2-1 | - | TRBD2 | TRBV2 | CASSETSGPYNEQFF | TGTGCCAGCAGTGAAACTAGCGGACCCTACAATGAGCAGTTCTTC
TRBJ2-5 | few | - | TRBV5-1 | CASSPFGGTETQYF | TGCGCCAGTTCACCCTTTGGGGGGACAGAGACCCAGTACTTC
TRBJ1-3 | few | - | TRBV10-3 | CAIRQSSGNTIYF | TGTGCCATCAGACAGAGCTCTGGAAACACCATATATTTT
TRBJ2-7 | few | - | TRBV21-1 | CASSASYEQYF | TGTGCCAGCAGCGCGAGTTACGAGCAGTACTTC